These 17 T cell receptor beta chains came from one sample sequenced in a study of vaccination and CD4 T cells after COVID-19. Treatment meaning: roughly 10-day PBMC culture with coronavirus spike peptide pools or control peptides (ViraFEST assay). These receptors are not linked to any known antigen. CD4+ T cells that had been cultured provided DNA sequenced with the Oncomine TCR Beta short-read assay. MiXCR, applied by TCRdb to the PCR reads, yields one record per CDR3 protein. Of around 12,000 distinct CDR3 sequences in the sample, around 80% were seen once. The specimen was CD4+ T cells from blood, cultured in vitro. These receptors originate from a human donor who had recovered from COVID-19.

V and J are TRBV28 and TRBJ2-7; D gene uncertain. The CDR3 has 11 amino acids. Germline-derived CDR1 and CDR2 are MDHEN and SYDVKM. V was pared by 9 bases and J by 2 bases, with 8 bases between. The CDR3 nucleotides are TGTGCCAGTTGTACGACCTACGAGCAGTACTTC. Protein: CASCTTYEQYF.

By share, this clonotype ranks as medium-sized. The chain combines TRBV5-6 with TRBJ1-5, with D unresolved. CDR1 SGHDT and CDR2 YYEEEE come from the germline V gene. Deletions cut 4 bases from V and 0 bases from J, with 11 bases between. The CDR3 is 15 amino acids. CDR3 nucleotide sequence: TGTGCCAGCAGCAGGGTTGGTCGTAGCAATCAGCCCCAGCATTTT. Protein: CASSRVGRSNQPQHF.

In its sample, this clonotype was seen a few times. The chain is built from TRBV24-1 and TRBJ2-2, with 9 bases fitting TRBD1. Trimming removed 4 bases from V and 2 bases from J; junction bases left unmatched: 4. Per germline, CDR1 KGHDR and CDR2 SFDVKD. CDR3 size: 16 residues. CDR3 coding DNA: TGTGCCACCAGTGACCAGGGACAGGGCAACACCGGGGAGCTGTTTTTT. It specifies CATSDQGQGNTGELFF.

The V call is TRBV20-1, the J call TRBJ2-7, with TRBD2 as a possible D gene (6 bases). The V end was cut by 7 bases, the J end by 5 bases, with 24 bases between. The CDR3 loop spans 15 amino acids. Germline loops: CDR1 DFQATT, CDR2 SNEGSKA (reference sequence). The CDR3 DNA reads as TGCAGTGACGGACCCGCCGGGACTGGGTCTGACGAGCAGTACTTC. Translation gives CSDGPAGTGSDEQYF.

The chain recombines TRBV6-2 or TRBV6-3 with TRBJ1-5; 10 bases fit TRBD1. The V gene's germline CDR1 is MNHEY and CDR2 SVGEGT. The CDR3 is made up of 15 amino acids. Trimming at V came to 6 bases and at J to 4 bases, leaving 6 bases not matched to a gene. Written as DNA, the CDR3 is TGTGCCAGCAGCCCGGGGACAGGGGAGAATCAGCCCCAGCATTTT. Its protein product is CASSPGTGENQPQHF.

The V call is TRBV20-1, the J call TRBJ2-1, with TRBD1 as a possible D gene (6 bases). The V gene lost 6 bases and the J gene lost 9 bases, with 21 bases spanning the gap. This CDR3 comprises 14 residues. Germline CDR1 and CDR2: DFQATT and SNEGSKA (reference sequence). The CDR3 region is CSAHKDRRDGEQFF. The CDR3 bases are TGCAGTGCCCACAAAGACAGGAGAGATGGTGAGCAGTTCTTC.

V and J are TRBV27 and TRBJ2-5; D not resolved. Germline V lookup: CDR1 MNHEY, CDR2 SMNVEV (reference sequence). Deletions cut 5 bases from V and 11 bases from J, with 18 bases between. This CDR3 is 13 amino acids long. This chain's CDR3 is CASSPHRGLEQYF. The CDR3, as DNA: TGTGCCAGCAGTCCTCATCGTGGCTTAGAGCAGTACTTC.

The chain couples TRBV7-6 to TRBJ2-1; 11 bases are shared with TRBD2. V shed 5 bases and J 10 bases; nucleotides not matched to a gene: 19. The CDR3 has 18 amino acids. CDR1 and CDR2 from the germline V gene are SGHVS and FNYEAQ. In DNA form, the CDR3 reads TGTGCCAGCAGCCCGAGCCAGAATGTCCCAACTAGCGGGGGAGAGCAGTTCTTC. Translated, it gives CASSPSQNVPTSGGEQFF.

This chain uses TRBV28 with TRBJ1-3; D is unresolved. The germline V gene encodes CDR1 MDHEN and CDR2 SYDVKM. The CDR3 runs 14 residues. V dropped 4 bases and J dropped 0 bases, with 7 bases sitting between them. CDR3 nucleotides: TGTGCCAGCAGTTCCAGTAGCTCTGGAAACACCATATATTTT. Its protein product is CASSSSSSGNTIYF. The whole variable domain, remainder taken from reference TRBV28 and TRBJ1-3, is DVKVTQSSRYLVKRTGEKVFLECVQDMDHENMFWYRQDPGLGLRLIYFSYDVKMKEKGDIPEGYSVSREKKERFSLILESASTNQTSMYLCASSSSSSGNTIYFGEGSWLTVV.

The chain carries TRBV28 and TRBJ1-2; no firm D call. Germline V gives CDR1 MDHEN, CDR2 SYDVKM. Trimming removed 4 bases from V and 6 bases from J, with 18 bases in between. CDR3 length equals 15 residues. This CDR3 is CASSYHRSTRDGYTF. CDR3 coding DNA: TGTGCCAGCAGTTACCATCGAAGCACGCGCGATGGCTACACCTTC.

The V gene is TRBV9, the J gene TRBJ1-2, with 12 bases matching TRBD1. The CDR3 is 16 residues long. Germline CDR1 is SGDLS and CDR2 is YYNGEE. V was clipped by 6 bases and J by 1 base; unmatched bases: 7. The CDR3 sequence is CASTRDRGRGNYGYTF. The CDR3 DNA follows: TGTGCCAGCACCCGGGACAGGGGGCGCGGTAACTATGGCTACACCTTC.

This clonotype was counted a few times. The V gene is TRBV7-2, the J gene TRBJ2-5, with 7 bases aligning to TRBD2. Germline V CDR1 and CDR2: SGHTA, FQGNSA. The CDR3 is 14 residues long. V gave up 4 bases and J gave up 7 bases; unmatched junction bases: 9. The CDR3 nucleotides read TGTGCCAGCAGCTCCAAGGGTAGCGGGTTGACCCAGTACTTC. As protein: CASSSKGSGLTQYF.

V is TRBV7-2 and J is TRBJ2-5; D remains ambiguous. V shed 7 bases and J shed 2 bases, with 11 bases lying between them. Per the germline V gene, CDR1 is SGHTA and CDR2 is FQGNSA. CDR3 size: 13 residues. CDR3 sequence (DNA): TGTGCCAGCACCCGGACGTCTCAAGAGACCCAGTACTTC. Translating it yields CASTRTSQETQYF.

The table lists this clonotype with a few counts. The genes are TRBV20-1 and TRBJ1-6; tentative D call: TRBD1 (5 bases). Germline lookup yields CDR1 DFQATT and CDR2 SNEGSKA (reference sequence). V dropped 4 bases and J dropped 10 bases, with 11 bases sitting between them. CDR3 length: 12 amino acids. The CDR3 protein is CSANGRVSPLHF. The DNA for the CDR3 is TGCAGTGCTAACGGCAGGGTCTCACCCCTCCACTTT.

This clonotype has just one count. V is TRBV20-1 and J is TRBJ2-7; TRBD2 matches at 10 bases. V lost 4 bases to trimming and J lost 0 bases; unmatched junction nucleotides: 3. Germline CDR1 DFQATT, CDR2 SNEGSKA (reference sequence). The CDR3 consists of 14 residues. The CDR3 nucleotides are TGCAGTGCTAAAGGGACTAGCGACTCCTACGAGCAGTACTTC. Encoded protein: CSAKGTSDSYEQYF.

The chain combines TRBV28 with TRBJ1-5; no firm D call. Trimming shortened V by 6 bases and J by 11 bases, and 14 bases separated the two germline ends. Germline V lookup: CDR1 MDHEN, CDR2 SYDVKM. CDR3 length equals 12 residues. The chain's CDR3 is CASSEGLRAQHF. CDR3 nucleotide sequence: TGTGCCAGCAGCGAGGGCCTTCGGGCCCAGCATTTT.

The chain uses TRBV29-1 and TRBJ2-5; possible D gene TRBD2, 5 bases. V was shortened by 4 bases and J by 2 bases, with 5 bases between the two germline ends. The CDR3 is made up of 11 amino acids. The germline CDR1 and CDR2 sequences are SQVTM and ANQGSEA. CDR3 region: CSVGGQETQYF. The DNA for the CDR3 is TGCAGCGTTGGCGGGCAAGAGACCCAGTACTTC.